This entry lists 32 T cell receptor beta chains sequenced from one sample in a study of blood T cell repertoires in COVID-19. Some clones are missing from TCRdb's copy, which holds only in-frame ones; the method was immunoSEQ multiplex PCR. The table includes hundreds of thousands of clones, nearly 90% detected once. Sequencing used PBMCs or T cells enriched from blood (not recorded which). These receptors were collected from a woman aged 25 to 39 who had recovered from COVID-19.

This rearrangement joins TRBV19 to TRBJ1-2, with D maybe TRBD1 (5 bases). Trimming removed 7 bases from V and 7 bases from J, with 16 bases in between. This CDR3 has 13 residues. Germline assignment: CDR1 LNHDA and CDR2 SQIVND (reference sequence). DNA for the CDR3: TGTGCCAGTAAAGCAACAGGTTCGGGTGGCTACACCTTC. Translation gives CASKATGSGGYTF. Full variable domain (remainder filled in from reference TRBV19 and TRBJ1-2): DGGITQSPKYLFRKEGQNVTLSCEQNLNHDAMYWYRQDPGQGLRLIYYSQIVNDFQKGDIAEGYSVSREKKESFPLTVTSAQKNPTAFYLCASKATGSGGYTFGSGTRLTVV.

This sequence joins TRBV28 and TRBJ1-1, with D perhaps TRBD1 (6 bases). CDR1 and CDR2 (germline): MDHEN, SYDVKM. The germline V and J ends were trimmed by 10 bases and 2 bases, with 20 bases remaining between them. CDR3 length: 15 residues. The CDR3: CATKPTGTPNTEAFF. CDR3 nucleotides: TGTGCCACCAAACCCACCGGGACACCAAACACTGAAGCTTTCTTT. The full variable domain, in which reference TRBV28 and TRBJ1-1 provide the parts outside the CDR3, is DVKVTQSSRYLVKRTGEKVFLECVQDMDHENMFWYRQDPGLGLRLIYFSYDVKMKEKGDIPEGYSVSREKKERFSLILESASTNQTSMYLCATKPTGTPNTEAFFGQGTRLTVV.

This clone was counted a single time. In DNA, the CDR3 is TGTGCCAGCAGCAAACGTCCCGGGACAGGGAACAAAAACATTCAGTACTTC. It specifies CASSKRPGTGNKNIQYF. The chain combines TRBV7-2 with TRBJ2-4; 9 bases map to TRBD1. The ends lost 5 bases at V and 3 bases at J; junction bases unmatched: 11. This CDR3 comprises 17 residues. CDR1 and CDR2 from the germline V gene are SGHTA and FQGNSA. Filled out from reference TRBV7-2 and TRBJ2-4, the complete variable domain reads GAGVSQSPSNKVTEKGKDVELRCDPISGHTALYWYRQSLGQGLEFLIYFQGNSAPDKSGLPSDRFSAERTGGSVSTLTIQRTQQEDSAVYLCASSKRPGTGNKNIQYFGAGTRLSVL.

This sequence joins TRBV3-1 (or the pseudogene TRBV3-2) and TRBJ2-3; D gene ambiguous. CDR1 and CDR2 (germline): LGHDT, YNNKEL (reference sequence). V lost 6 bases to trimming and J lost 2 bases, with 6 bases between them. The length of the CDR3 is 12 residues. The CDR3 is CASSPNTDTQYF. CDR3 DNA sequence: TGTGCCAGCAGTCCCAACACAGATACGCAGTATTTT.

This chain uses TRBV28 with TRBJ2-7, with 10 bases that match TRBD2. V lost 8 bases and J lost 0; bases outside the gene matches: 4. This CDR3 contains 14 residues. Germline V gives CDR1 MDHEN, CDR2 SYDVKM. CDR3 in amino acids: CASFPSGSSYEQYF. As DNA, the CDR3 is TGTGCCAGCTTTCCTAGCGGGAGCTCCTACGAGCAGTACTTC.

This sequence joins TRBV6-1 and TRBJ1-3; possible D gene TRBD1, 6 bases. V lost 3 bases, J lost 1 base, and 10 bases lay in between. The CDR3 length is 15 residues. Germline V gene sequence: CDR1 MNHNS, CDR2 SASEGT. The chain's CDR3 is CASSDRGSSGNTIYF. The CDR3 region has the DNA TGTGCCAGCAGTGACAGGGGTAGTTCTGGAAACACCATATATTTT.

The chain joins TRBV7-2 to TRBJ2-7; 9 positions match TRBD2. Trimming cost V 2 bases and J 0 bases; bases outside gene matches: 8. The CDR3 extends over 17 amino acids. The germline V gene encodes CDR1 SGHTA and CDR2 FQGNSA. CDR3 DNA: TGTGCCAGCAGCTTAACGTTCGCGGGAGGGGTCTCCTACGAGCAGTACTTC. It encodes CASSLTFAGGVSYEQYF.

The chain couples TRBV29-1 to TRBJ2-7, with TRBD1 matching over 7 bases. V shed 5 bases, J shed 0 bases, and the junction held 7 bases outside the gene matches. CDR1 is SQVTM, CDR2 ANQGSEA, per germline. The CDR3 is 14 residues long. Here the CDR3 reads CSVSSQGDSYEQYF. The CDR3 region has the DNA TGCAGCGTTTCTTCCCAGGGGGACTCCTACGAGCAGTACTTC.

This chain uses TRBV5-1 with TRBJ2-3; possibly TRBD1 for D (6 bases). The CDR3 spans 16 residues. V lost 0 bases to trimming and J lost 2 bases, with 13 bases between them. Germline CDR1 SGHRS, CDR2 YFSETQ. CDR3 coding DNA: TGCGCCAGCAGCTTGGTACACCAGGGGTACACAGATACGCAGTATTTT. Translated: CASSLVHQGYTDTQYF.

The V gene is TRBV27, the J gene TRBJ2-5, with TRBD2 identical over 7 bases. CDR3 length equals 19 residues. CDR1 and CDR2 from the germline V gene are MNHEY and SMNVEV (reference sequence). V trimming: 6 bases; J trimming: 3 bases; junction bases outside the gene matches: 22. The CDR3 reads CASSRGLVKQKGQKETQYF. The CDR3 nucleotides are TGTGCCAGCAGCAGAGGACTAGTTAAGCAAAAAGGGCAAAAAGAGACCCAGTACTTC.

The rearrangement links TRBV9 to TRBJ1-2; D possibly corresponds to TRBD1 (6 bases). There are 13 residues in the CDR3. V was shortened by 0 bases and J by 7 bases, with 10 bases between the two germline ends. The V gene's germline CDR1 is SGDLS and CDR2 YYNGEE. The CDR3: CASSVEQGLGYTF. The CDR3 DNA is TGTGCCAGCAGCGTAGAACAGGGTCTTGGCTACACCTTC. The full variable domain, in which reference TRBV9 and TRBJ1-2 provide the parts outside the CDR3, is DSGVTQTPKHLITATGQRVTLRCSPRSGDLSVYWYQQSLDQGLQFLIQYYNGEERAKGNILERFSAQQFPDLHSELNLSSLELGDSALYFCASSVEQGLGYTFGSGTRLTVV.

The rearrangement links TRBV18 to TRBJ2-1, with a weak D call TRBD2 (6 bases). V was cut by 3 bases and J by 0 bases, with 12 bases left in between. Per germline, CDR1 KGHSH and CDR2 LQKENI. This CDR3 is 16 amino acids long. The CDR3 region is CASSPATRSSYNEQFF. The DNA of the CDR3 is TGTGCCAGCTCACCGGCGACTAGAAGCTCCTACAATGAGCAGTTCTTC.

The chain joins TRBV2 to TRBJ1-2, with D hard to call. The CDR3 covers 16 residues. Trimming took 7 bases from V and 4 from J, leaving 22 bases between them. Germline CDR1 is SNHLY and CDR2 is FYNNEI. CDR3 residues: CASTGGPGTSFYGYTF. The CDR3 nucleotides read TGTGCCAGCACTGGAGGACCAGGTACCTCATTCTATGGCTACACCTTC.

The gene calls are TRBV28 and TRBJ2-7; the match to TRBD1 covers 7 bases. The CDR3 is made up of 13 amino acids. Germline CDR1 reads MDHEN; CDR2 reads SYDVKM. With 5 bases clipped from V and 7 bases from J, the junction kept 8 bases outside the gene matches. The CDR3 sequence: CASSTTGPGEQYF. The CDR3 nucleotides read TGTGCCAGCAGTACGACAGGGCCTGGGGAGCAGTACTTC. The variable domain in full, with the rest retrieved from reference TRBV28 and TRBJ2-7, is DVKVTQSSRYLVKRTGEKVFLECVQDMDHENMFWYRQDPGLGLRLIYFSYDVKMKEKGDIPEGYSVSREKKERFSLILESASTNQTSMYLCASSTTGPGEQYFGPGTRLTVT.

This rearrangement joins TRBV18 to TRBJ2-7; TRBD2 is a possible D gene (6 bases). Trimming shortened V by 6 bases and J by 3 bases, and 18 bases separated the two germline ends. The CDR3 sequence is 15 residues long. In germline, CDR1 is KGHSH, CDR2 LQKENI. The CDR3 nucleotides read TGTGCCAGCTCCCCTGGGCGGGGTTACTTCTACGAGCAGTACTTC. This translates into CASSPGRGYFYEQYF.

This clone has a handful of counts. The chain has TRBV7-2 and TRBJ1-4; D is perhaps TRBD1 (5 bases). V was trimmed by 1 base and J by 5 bases, leaving 11 bases between them. CDR1 and CDR2 (germline): SGHTA, FQGNSA. The CDR3 has 15 amino acids. CDR3 sequence reads: CASSLGAGQNEKLFF. In DNA form, the CDR3 reads TGTGCCAGCAGCTTAGGCGCAGGGCAAAATGAAAAACTGTTTTTT.

This chain links TRBV28 with TRBJ1-3; D gene ambiguous. CDR3 length: 14 amino acids. V lost 3 bases and J 4 bases, leaving 10 bases between the germline ends. The V gene's germline CDR1 is MDHEN and CDR2 SYDVKM. In nucleotides, the CDR3 is TGTGCCAGCAGTTTCTCCCCAGTAGGAAACACCATATATTTT. Amino acid sequence: CASSFSPVGNTIYF.

The chain combines TRBV13 with TRBJ2-1; 11 nucleotides agree with TRBD1. This CDR3 region has 18 residues. With V trimmed by 5 bases and J by 8 bases, 17 bases remained unmatched. The germline V gene encodes CDR1 PRHDT and CDR2 FYEKMQ (reference sequence). The CDR3 nucleotides read TGTGCCAGCAGCCCCCAGCCCGGACAGGGGGCGAAGGCTGATGAGCAGTTCTTC. The encoded protein is CASSPQPGQGAKADEQFF.

V usage is TRBV18 and J usage is TRBJ1-5, with 12 positions matching TRBD1. Looked up from germline, CDR1 is KGHSH and CDR2 is LQKENI. The CDR3 is made up of 17 amino acids. V was pared by 8 bases and J by 4 bases, with 12 bases of the junction left unmatched. In DNA form, the CDR3 reads TGTGCCAGCAGTCCGGGACAGGGGGCTTTGGCGAATCAGCCCCAGCATTTT. This translates into CASSPGQGALANQPQHF.

The chain has TRBV4-1 and TRBJ2-7, with TRBD2 matching over 10 bases. The CDR3 is 13 amino acids. CDR1 and CDR2 from the germline V gene are MGHRA and YSYEKL. J lost 4 bases, V lost 4 bases, and 1 base had no gene match. CDR3 sequence: CASSLAGGYEQYF. DNA of the CDR3: TGCGCCAGCAGCCTAGCGGGAGGTTACGAGCAGTACTTC.

The sample holds a few counts of this clone. This chain uses TRBV5-1 with TRBJ2-3; 7 bases fit TRBD1. Germline V gives CDR1 SGHRS, CDR2 YFSETQ. This CDR3 contains 14 residues. The ends lost 4 bases at V and 2 bases at J; junction bases unmatched: 4. The CDR3 bases are TGCGCCAGCAGCCAGACAGGGTACACAGATACGCAGTATTTT. Translation: CASSQTGYTDTQYF.

The chain carries TRBV5-6 and TRBJ2-4; TRBD2 agrees at 7 bases. The trim removed 4 bases at V and 2 bases at J, leaving 15 bases unmatched. The CDR3 runs to 18 residues. The germline V gene has CDR1 SGHDT and CDR2 YYEEEE. CDR3 loop: CASSPPGLVLVTKNIQYF. The DNA for the CDR3 is TGTGCCAGCAGCCCCCCTGGACTAGTCTTGGTAACCAAAAACATTCAGTACTTC.

This clone came up once. The chain joins TRBV14 to TRBJ2-3; a weak D match, TRBD2 (6 bases). V lost 1 base and J 8 bases, leaving 16 bases between the germline ends. CDR3 length: 15 residues. Germline assignment: CDR1 SGHDN and CDR2 FVKESK. The CDR3 region has the DNA TGTGCCAGCAGCCAAGCGCTAGCGTGGGGTTTTACGCAGTATTTT. Amino acids: CASSQALAWGFTQYF. The whole variable domain, filled in from reference TRBV14 and TRBJ2-3, reads EAGVTQFPSHSVIEKGQTVTLRCDPISGHDNLYWYRRVMGKEIKFLLHFVKESKQDESGMPNNRFLAERTGGTYSTLKVQPAELEDSGVYFCASSQALAWGFTQYFGPGTRLTVL.

This clone was found once. This sequence joins TRBV3-1 (or the pseudogene TRBV3-2) and TRBJ2-7; TRBD2 matches 13 bases. The CDR3 runs to 18 residues. V gave up 2 bases and J gave up 0 bases; unmatched junction bases: 7. Germline values: CDR1 LGHDT, CDR2 YNNKEL (reference sequence). The DNA for the CDR3 is TGTGCCAGCAGCCAACGGACTAGCGGGGGTTATAGCTCCTACGAGCAGTACTTC. Its translation: CASSQRTSGGYSSYEQYF.

V gene TRBV5-1 combines with J gene TRBJ1-2, with D unresolved. The germline V gene encodes CDR1 SGHRS and CDR2 YFSETQ. The CDR3 loop spans 14 amino acids. Trimming shortened V by 0 bases and J by 4 bases, and 10 bases separated the two germline ends. The CDR3 here is CASSLARRSYGYTF. The CDR3 DNA is TGCGCCAGCAGCTTGGCCCGGAGATCCTATGGCTACACCTTC.

The J gene is TRBJ2-5, the V gene TRBV28, with 8 positions matching TRBD1. CDR1 and CDR2 from the germline V gene are MDHEN and SYDVKM. The junction had 9 bases not matched to a gene; V was cut back by 10 bases and J by 5 bases. CDR3 size: 13 residues. This chain's CDR3 is CATRGQGRETQYF. The CDR3 DNA reads as TGTGCCACCCGAGGACAGGGTCGGGAGACCCAGTACTTC.

V and J are TRBV25-1 and TRBJ1-4; 8 bases are shared with TRBD1. Per the germline V gene, CDR1 is MGHDK and CDR2 is SYGVNS. The CDR3 covers 15 residues. V trimming: 4 bases; J trimming: 3 bases; junction bases outside the gene matches: 4. This CDR3 is CASSAKTGANEKLFF. The CDR3 bases are TGTGCCAGCAGTGCGAAGACAGGGGCTAATGAAAAACTGTTTTTT.

This chain connects TRBV27 to TRBJ2-7, with a possible D match to TRBD2 (6 bases). Germline loops: CDR1 MNHEY, CDR2 SMNVEV (reference sequence). This CDR3 has 14 residues. The V gene lost 5 bases and the J gene lost 0 bases, with 11 bases spanning the gap. The CDR3 sequence: CASSGTGSSYEQYF. Here the CDR3 DNA reads TGTGCCAGCAGTGGAACCGGGAGCTCCTACGAGCAGTACTTC.

The chain carries TRBV4-2 and TRBJ2-1; D is ambiguous. Germline V gives CDR1 LGHNA, CDR2 YNFKEQ. This CDR3 spans 15 amino acids. V lost 1 base and J 3 bases, leaving 10 bases between the germline ends. Here the CDR3 reads CASSQAVLDYNEQFF. CDR3 in DNA: TGTGCCAGCAGCCAAGCCGTCCTAGACTACAATGAGCAGTTCTTC.

The sample holds one count of this clone. The chain employs TRBV5-1 and TRBJ2-7, with a weak D call TRBD1 (5 bases). Per the germline V gene, CDR1 is SGHRS and CDR2 is YFSETQ. V gave up 4 bases and J gave up 3 bases, with 11 bases separating them. There are 13 residues in the CDR3. Written as DNA, the CDR3 is TGCGCCAGCAGCGTAACTCAGGGCTACGAGCAGTACTTC. As protein: CASSVTQGYEQYF. Full variable domain (missing parts from reference TRBV5-1 and TRBJ2-7): KAGVTQTPRYLIKTRGQQVTLSCSPISGHRSVSWYQQTPGQGLQFLFEYFSETQRNKGNFPGRFSGRQFSNSRSEMNVSTLELGDSALYLCASSVTQGYEQYFGPGTRLTVT.

The chain uses TRBV2 and TRBJ1-5; no definite D call. The V end lost 2 bases, the J end lost 3 bases, and 8 bases lay between the germline ends. Germline V gene lookup returns CDR1 SNHLY and CDR2 FYNNEI. The CDR3 consists of 14 residues. The CDR3 sequence: CASSERRVNQPQHF. The CDR3 coding sequence is TGTGCCAGCAGTGAAAGGCGGGTCAATCAGCCCCAGCATTTT.

The chain recombines TRBV29-1 with TRBJ1-5; D uncertain. In germline, CDR1 is SQVTM, CDR2 ANQGSEA. V shed 4 bases and J shed 4 bases, with 11 bases lying between them. The CDR3 has 13 amino acids. Here the CDR3 reads CSVAARANQPQHF. The CDR3 DNA sequence: TGCAGCGTTGCAGCGCGGGCAAATCAGCCCCAGCATTTT.